The 18 T cell receptor beta chains presented below share a single source sample, sequenced in a study of blood T cell repertoires in COVID-19. The repertoire was sequenced with immunoSEQ multiplex PCR; TCRdb's copy has only in-frame clones and lacks some. The table lists 85,000 to 130,000 clones, about 86% of them singletons. Sequenced sample: PBMCs or T cells enriched from blood (not recorded which). The receptors were sampled from a woman aged 45-65 years who had recovered from COVID-19.

This chain uses TRBV11-2 with TRBJ1-2, with D possibly TRBD1 on 5 matching bases. Trimming cost V 3 bases and J 4 bases, with 9 bases left between them. Germline CDR1 reads SGHAT; CDR2 reads FQNNGV. CDR3 size: 13 residues. The CDR3 nucleotides read TGTGCCAGCAGCTTTGGGGCTAGCTATGGCTACACCTTC. This encodes CASSFGASYGYTF.

At least ten counts were recorded for this clone. The V and J genes are TRBV6-4 and TRBJ2-1, with 10 bases that match TRBD2. The germline CDR1 and CDR2 sequences are MRHNA and SNTAGT. V lost 5 bases to trimming and J lost 0 bases; unmatched junction nucleotides: 1. The CDR3 runs to 15 residues. Here the CDR3 reads CASSPSGGSYNEQFF. The CDR3 DNA is TGTGCCAGCAGTCCTAGCGGGGGCTCCTACAATGAGCAGTTCTTC.

This clone was observed a handful of times. The rearrangement joins TRBV9 to TRBJ2-3; 9 positions match TRBD1. In germline, CDR1 is SGDLS, CDR2 YYNGEE. V was clipped by 0 bases and J by 2 bases; unmatched bases: 13. This CDR3 is built from 19 residues. CDR3 sequence (DNA): TGTGCCAGCAGCGTAGATCAGGGCGGGACAGGGTATTTCACAGATACGCAGTATTTT. Translated, it gives CASSVDQGGTGYFTDTQYF. The entire variable domain, with the rest obtained from reference TRBV9 and TRBJ2-3, is as follows: DSGVTQTPKHLITATGQRVTLRCSPRSGDLSVYWYQQSLDQGLQFLIQYYNGEERAKGNILERFSAQQFPDLHSELNLSSLELGDSALYFCASSVDQGGTGYFTDTQYFGPGTRLTVL.

The rearrangement uses TRBV30 and TRBJ2-7, with D perhaps assigned TRBD1 or TRBD2 (5 bases each). V lost 5 bases, J lost 4 bases, and 9 bases lay in between. Germline-derived CDR1 and CDR2 are GTSNPN and SVGIG (reference sequence). This CDR3 is built from 11 residues. For the CDR3, the DNA is TGTGCCTGGGGGACGGGATACGAGCAGTACTTC. Translating it yields CAWGTGYEQYF.

This clone was seen more than once but under ten times. The V gene is TRBV15, the J gene TRBJ2-5; TRBD2 agrees at 11 bases. The germline gives CDR1 LNHNV, CDR2 YYDKDF (reference sequence). This CDR3 region has 14 residues. With 5 bases clipped from V and 4 bases from J, the junction kept 3 bases outside the gene matches. The CDR3 bases are TGTGCCACCAGCCTCGGACTAGCGGGAGAGACCCAGTACTTC. This encodes CATSLGLAGETQYF.

The chain links TRBV2 to TRBJ2-7; unclear D gene. This CDR3 has 11 residues. Per the germline V gene, CDR1 is SNHLY and CDR2 is FYNNEI. V lost 2 bases to trimming and J lost 5 bases, with 4 bases between them. In DNA, the CDR3 is TGTGCCAGCAGTGAACTCGACGAGCAGTACTTC. Translated: CASSELDEQYF.

The gene calls are TRBV5-6 and TRBJ1-5; TRBD1 matches 7 bases. The germline V gene encodes CDR1 SGHDT and CDR2 YYEEEE. The CDR3 spans 17 residues. V lost 5 bases to trimming and J lost 0 bases; unmatched junction nucleotides: 11. The CDR3 loop is CASSITGAGFSNQPQHF. DNA for the CDR3: TGTGCCAGCAGTATAACAGGGGCAGGGTTTAGCAATCAGCCCCAGCATTTT.

The V gene is TRBV19, the J gene TRBJ1-1; TRBD1 aligns across 8 bases. The CDR3 spans 13 residues. Germline V gene data show CDR1 as LNHDA and CDR2 as SQIVND (reference sequence). Germline trimming cut 4 bases from V and 11 bases from J; bases unmatched to any gene: 9. The DNA for the CDR3 is TGTGCCAGTAGTAGGACAGGGTTTGTTGATGCTTTCTTT. As protein: CASSRTGFVDAFF.

CDR3 region: CASSDRNTEAFF. In DNA form, the CDR3 reads TGTGCCAGCAGTGACCGTAACACTGAAGCTTTCTTT. The V and J genes are TRBV2 and TRBJ1-1; D gene ambiguous. The CDR3 runs 12 residues. The germline CDR1 and CDR2 sequences are SNHLY and FYNNEI. V dropped 3 bases and J dropped 2 bases, with 4 bases sitting between them.

This chain links TRBV11-3 with TRBJ2-2; 7 bases are a match to TRBD1. The length of the CDR3 is 16 residues. The V segment lost 5 bases and the J segment 1 base; nucleotides outside the gene matches: 7. Per germline, CDR1 SGHNT and CDR2 YENEEA. CDR3 DNA: TGTGCCAGCAGCCGGGACAGCCGGATGAACACCGGGGAGCTGTTTTTT. Protein sequence: CASSRDSRMNTGELFF.

This clone has just a few counts. V usage is TRBV11-2 and J usage is TRBJ1-1, with D tentatively TRBD1 (6 bases). CDR1 is SGHAT, CDR2 FQNNGV, per germline. The V and J ends lost 5 bases and 8 bases respectively, with 15 bases between them. The CDR3 is 13 residues long. The DNA for the CDR3 is TGTGCCAGCAGCCCAGGGACATCAAACGAAGCTTTCTTT. Protein sequence: CASSPGTSNEAFF. Supplemented by reference TRBV11-2 and TRBJ1-1, the full variable domain reads EAGVAQSPRYKIIEKRQSVAFWCNPISGHATLYWYQQILGQGPKLLIQFQNNGVVDDSQLPKDRFSAERLKGVDSTLKIQPAKLEDSAVYLCASSPGTSNEAFFGQGTRLTVV.

The chain carries TRBV18 and TRBJ1-1; D unresolved. Germline V gene data show CDR1 as KGHSH and CDR2 as LQKENI. This CDR3 comprises 13 residues. The ends were cut back, 3 bases at V and 7 bases at J, with 12 bases in the middle. The CDR3 spells CASSPVTYGEAFF. CDR3 bases: TGTGCCAGCTCACCTGTCACCTACGGTGAAGCTTTCTTT.

The chain uses TRBV11-3 and TRBJ2-2; 13 bases align to TRBD2. Germline V lookup: CDR1 SGHNT, CDR2 YENEEA. CDR3 size: 16 residues. With 5 bases clipped from V and 4 bases from J, the junction kept 4 bases outside the gene matches. CDR3 loop: CASSPGLAGSTGELFF. The CDR3 coding sequence is TGTGCCAGCAGCCCGGGACTAGCGGGGAGCACCGGGGAGCTGTTTTTT.

Note on this clone: At the DNA level, this CDR3 is encoded by other sequences in the same sample as well. The CDR3 nucleotides read TGTGCCAGCAGTTTAGAGGGAAACACTGAAGCTTTCTTT. Protein: CASSLEGNTEAFF. The J gene is TRBJ1-1, the V gene TRBV28; D ambiguous. The V gene's germline CDR1 is MDHEN and CDR2 SYDVKM. Trimming took 2 bases from V and 2 from J, leaving 6 bases between them. This CDR3 has 13 residues.

The J gene is TRBJ1-2, the V gene TRBV9; D not resolved. Germline V CDR1 and CDR2: SGDLS, YYNGEE. The CDR3 consists of 14 residues. Trimming pared 0 bases from V and 5 bases from J, leaving 11 bases between. The DNA of the CDR3 is TGTGCCAGCAGCGTAGGCACAGCTGCTTATGGCTACACCTTC. The encoded protein is CASSVGTAAYGYTF.

The gene calls are TRBV28 and TRBJ2-7, with 9 positions matching TRBD1. The CDR3 totals 14 residues. The trim removed 5 bases at V and 6 bases at J, leaving 8 bases unmatched. Per the germline V gene, CDR1 is MDHEN and CDR2 is SYDVKM. DNA of the CDR3: TGTGCCAGCAGTCCTCAAAGGGACAGGGTCGAGCAGTACTTC. This codes for CASSPQRDRVEQYF.

The CDR3 region has the DNA TGTGCCAGCAGTCTGACCGGAGGGGGCACAGATACGCAGTATTTT. Its translation is CASSLTGGGTDTQYF. The chain is built from TRBV6-5 and TRBJ2-3; tentative D call: TRBD2 (6 bases). Trimming left V 5 bases short and J 1 base short, with 13 bases between. The germline V gene encodes CDR1 MNHEY and CDR2 SVGAGI. The CDR3 covers 15 residues.

V usage is TRBV5-1 and J usage is TRBJ1-2; 8 nucleotides agree with TRBD1. The CDR3 length is 14 residues. Germline trimming cut 3 bases from V and 2 bases from J; bases unmatched to any gene: 3. Germline V gives CDR1 SGHRS, CDR2 YFSETQ. The chain's CDR3 is CASSSGQGNYGYTF. CDR3 in DNA: TGCGCCAGCAGCTCCGGACAGGGCAACTATGGCTACACCTTC.